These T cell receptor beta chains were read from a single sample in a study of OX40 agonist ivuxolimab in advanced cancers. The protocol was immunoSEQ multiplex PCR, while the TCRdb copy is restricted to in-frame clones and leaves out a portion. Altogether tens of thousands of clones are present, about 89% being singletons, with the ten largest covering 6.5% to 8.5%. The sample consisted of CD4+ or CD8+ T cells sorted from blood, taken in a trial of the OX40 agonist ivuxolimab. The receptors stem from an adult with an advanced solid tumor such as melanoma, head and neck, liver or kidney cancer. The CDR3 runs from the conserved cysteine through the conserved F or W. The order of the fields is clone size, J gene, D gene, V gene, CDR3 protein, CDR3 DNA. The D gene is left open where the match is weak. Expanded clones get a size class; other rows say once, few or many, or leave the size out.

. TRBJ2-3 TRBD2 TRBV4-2 CASSQEGTSGTDTQYF TGTGCCAGCAGCCAAGAAGGGACTAGCGGGACAGATACGCAGTATTTT
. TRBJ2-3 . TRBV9 CASSLSTDTQYF TGTGCCAGCAGCCTCTCCACAGATACGCAGTATTTT
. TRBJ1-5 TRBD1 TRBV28 CASSLSGGGNQPQHF TGTGCCAGCAGTTTATCAGGGGGGGGCAATCAGCCCCAGCATTTT
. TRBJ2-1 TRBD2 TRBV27 CASSWTSGRSGEQFF TGTGCCAGCAGTTGGACTAGCGGGAGGAGCGGTGAGCAGTTCTTC
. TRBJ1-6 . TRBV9 CASSLDSLYNSPLHF TGTGCCAGCAGCCTTGACAGTTTGTATAATTCACCCCTCCACTTT
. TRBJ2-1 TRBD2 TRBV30 CAWSVGTSGEQFF TGTGCCTGGAGTGTAGGGACTAGCGGGGAGCAGTTCTTC
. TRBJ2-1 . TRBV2 CASSEDEQFF TGTGCCAGCAGTGAGGATGAGCAGTTCTTC
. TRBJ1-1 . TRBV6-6 CASSRGTEAFF TGTGCCAGCAGTCGGGGCACTGAAGCTTTCTTT
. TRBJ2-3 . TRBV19 CASSIRREADTQYF TGTGCCAGTAGTATAAGGCGGGAAGCAGATACGCAGTATTTT
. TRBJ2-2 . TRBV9 CASSSGNTGELFF TGTGCCAGCAGCTCCGGGAACACCGGGGAGCTGTTTTTT
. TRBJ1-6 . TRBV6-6 CASRDFPYNSPLHF TGTGCCAGCAGGGACTTCCCGTATAATTCACCCCTCCACTTT
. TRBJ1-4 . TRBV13 CASSFRGPTNEKLFF TGTGCCAGCAGCTTTAGAGGGCCGACTAATGAAAAACTGTTTTTT
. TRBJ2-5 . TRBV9 CASSVLAQPQETQYF TGTGCCAGCAGCGTATTGGCGCAACCTCAAGAGACCCAGTACTTC
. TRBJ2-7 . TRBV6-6 CASSLGTGEQYF TGTGCCAGCAGCCTGGGGACCGGCGAGCAGTACTTC
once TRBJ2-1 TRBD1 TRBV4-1 CASSQTGQVNEQFF TGCGCCAGCAGCCAAACGGGACAGGTTAATGAGCAGTTCTTC
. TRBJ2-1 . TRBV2 CASVLFYNEQFF TGTGCCAGCGTCCTTTTTTACAATGAGCAGTTCTTC
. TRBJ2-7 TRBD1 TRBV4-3 CASSQGQGRAYEQYF TGCGCCAGCAGCCAGGGACAGGGTCGGGCCTACGAGCAGTACTTC
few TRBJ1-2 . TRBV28 CASSLNSYGGYTF TGTGCCAGCAGTTTGAACAGCTATGGCGGCTACACCTTC
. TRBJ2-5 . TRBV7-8 CASSLVSQETQYF TGTGCCAGCAGCTTAGTAAGCCAAGAGACCCAGTACTTC
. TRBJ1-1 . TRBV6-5 CASSLGLHTEAFF TGTGCCAGCAGTTTAGGGTTGCACACTGAAGCTTTCTTT
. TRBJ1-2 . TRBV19 CASSMGYGYTF TGTGCCAGTAGTATGGGCTATGGCTACACCTTC
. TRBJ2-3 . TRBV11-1 CASSSYNEIDTQYF TGTGCCAGCAGCTCTTACAATGAAATAGATACGCAGTATTTT
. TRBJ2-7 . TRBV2 CASSEAGGQGRYEQYF TGTGCCAGCAGTGAAGCGGGGGGTCAGGGGCGGTACGAGCAGTACTTC
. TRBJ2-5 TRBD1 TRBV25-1 CASKKTGWEETQYF TGTGCCAGCAAAAAGACAGGGTGGGAAGAGACCCAGTACTTC
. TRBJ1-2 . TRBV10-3 CAISESNWANYGYTF TGTGCCATCAGTGAGTCCAACTGGGCTAACTATGGCTACACCTTC
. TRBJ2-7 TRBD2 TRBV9 CASSAGGDYYEQYF TGTGCCAGCAGCGCGGGGGGGGATTACTACGAGCAGTACTTC
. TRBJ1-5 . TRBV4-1 CASSQDWRGSGNQPQHF TGCGCCAGCAGCCAAGATTGGAGGGGATCGGGCAATCAGCCCCAGCATTTT
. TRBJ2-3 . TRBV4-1 CASSQGRGQSTDTQYF TGCGCCAGCAGCCAAGGAAGAGGACAGAGCACAGATACGCAGTATTTT
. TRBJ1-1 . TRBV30 CAWKWKRNTEAFF TGTGCCTGGAAATGGAAGAGGAACACTGAAGCTTTCTTT
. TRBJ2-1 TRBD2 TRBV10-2 CASSDLAGGRNEQFF TGCGCCAGCAGTGATCTAGCGGGGGGGAGGAATGAGCAGTTCTTC
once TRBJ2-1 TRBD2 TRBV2 CASSGTSGRVAGEQFF TGTGCCAGCAGTGGGACTAGCGGGAGGGTGGCTGGTGAGCAGTTCTTC
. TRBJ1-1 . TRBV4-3 CASSQGGGRGDTEAFF TGCGCCAGCAGCCAAGGGGGGGGACGTGGGGACACTGAAGCTTTCTTT
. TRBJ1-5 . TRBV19 CASSTPSAGEDQPQHF TGTGCCAGTAGTACCCCCTCGGCAGGGGAGGATCAGCCCCAGCATTTT
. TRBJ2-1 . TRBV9 CASSVATRTYNEQFF TGTGCCAGCAGCGTAGCTACTAGAACTTACAATGAGCAGTTCTTC
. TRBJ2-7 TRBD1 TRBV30 CAWTGQGVYEQYF TGTGCCTGGACTGGACAGGGGGTCTACGAGCAGTACTTC
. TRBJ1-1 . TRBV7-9 CASRETEAFF TGTGCCAGCAGGGAAACTGAAGCTTTCTTT
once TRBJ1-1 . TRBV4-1 CASSQDDSGTEAFF TGCGCCAGCAGCCAAGATGACAGCGGCACTGAAGCTTTCTTT